This T cell receptor (beta chain) was captured by sequencing in a study of cytomegalovirus exposure and HLA in healthy donors. Comment on this clone: Its antigen is unknown.

With 3 bases clipped from V and 4 bases from J, the junction kept 4 bases outside the gene matches. Looked up from germline, CDR1 is LNHDA and CDR2 is SQIVND (reference sequence). The CDR3 contains 15 residues. In the PCR, 60 Vbeta and 13 Jbeta primers were used. The assay was immunoSEQ multiplex PCR, and TCRdb's table has in-frame clones only and misses some. Among roughly 150,000 clones listed, over 70% were seen once. General study points: Despite most TCR sequences being rare, some public TCRs occurred in many donors. Donors were assumed by presence/absence analyses to have roughly uniform sequencing depth.

The TCR sequence derives from a woman aged 45-65 years in good health and CMV-seropositive. Sequencing used PBMCs. The chain couples TRBV19 to TRBJ1-4, with 8 positions matching TRBD1. In DNA form, the CDR3 reads TGTGCCAGTAGTATCGCCAGGGGGCTTAATGAAAAACTGTTTTTT. This sequence encodes CASSIARGLNEKLFF.